This entry is about one T cell receptor (beta chain). These data come from a study of shared clonotypes between healthy human individuals. Germline values: CDR1 MNHNS, CDR2 SASEGT. V shed 10 bases, J shed 1 base, and the junction held 5 bases outside the gene matches. The length of the CDR3 is 14 residues. Assay: immunoSEQ multiplex PCR; the TCRdb copy retains only in-frame clones and omits some. Among over 1.5 million clones listed, 98% were seen once. The TCR comes from a man aged 30-40 years in good health. The sequencing input was naive CD4+ T cells sorted from blood. The subset denotes: CD45RA+ positively selected. The chain uses TRBV6-1 and TRBJ2-1; TRBD1 agrees at 9 bases. The CDR3 coding sequence is TGTGCCACCAGAGGGACAGGGTCCTACAATGAGCAGTTCTTC. Amino acid sequence: CATRGTGSYNEQFF.